This passage covers 9 T cell receptor beta chains from one sample sequenced in a study of control samples from healthy donors and cancer patients. The table came from immunoSEQ multiplex PCR; TCRdb's copy has only in-frame clones and leaves some out. The sample records around 97,000 clones, around 89% being singletons. The sample comprised PBMCs. Every receptor here comes from a man between 60 and 75 years old with lung cancer.

This sequence joins TRBV27 and TRBJ1-5; TRBD1 agrees at 8 bases. This CDR3 comprises 13 residues. V lost 8 bases, J lost 6 bases, and 6 bases stayed unmatched. Germline V gene data show CDR1 as MNHEY and CDR2 as SMNVEV (reference sequence). CDR3 in DNA: TGTGCCAGCGGGCAGGGGGCGAGTCAGCCCCAGCATTTT. This sequence encodes CASGQGASQPQHF.

V and J are TRBV11-2 and TRBJ2-5; the match to TRBD2 covers 9 bases. CDR1 is SGHAT and CDR2 is FQNNGV in the germline V gene. Unmatched junction bases numbered 7, after V lost 6 bases and J lost 5 bases. The CDR3 is 14 residues long. The CDR3 DNA reads TGTGCCAGCAGTCTAGGGACTAGCAGGGAGACCCAGTACTTC. Its translation is CASSLGTSRETQYF.

The V gene is TRBV6-5, the J gene TRBJ2-1; 8 bases map to TRBD1. V shed 4 bases and J 1 base; nucleotides not matched to a gene: 3. Germline V gene lookup returns CDR1 MNHEY and CDR2 SVGAGI. The CDR3 covers 15 residues. The CDR3 DNA reads as TGTGCCAGCAGTTCCGGGACAGGATCCTACAATGAGCAGTTCTTC. Its translation: CASSSGTGSYNEQFF.

The chain combines TRBV5-1 with TRBJ1-1, with D hard to call. The CDR3 runs 14 residues. Trimming shortened V by 1 base and J by 1 base, and 8 bases separated the two germline ends. Germline CDR1 SGHRS, CDR2 YFSETQ. The CDR3 nucleotides are TGCGCCAGCAGCTTGAGGACCGCGAACACTGAAGCTTTCTTT. Protein product: CASSLRTANTEAFF. Full variable domain (outside the CDR3, taken from reference TRBV5-1 and TRBJ1-1): KAGVTQTPRYLIKTRGQQVTLSCSPISGHRSVSWYQQTPGQGLQFLFEYFSETQRNKGNFPGRFSGRQFSNSRSEMNVSTLELGDSALYLCASSLRTANTEAFFGQGTRLTVV.

This rearrangement joins TRBV24-1 to TRBJ2-3; 14 bases match TRBD2. The CDR3 loop spans 13 amino acids. From germline, CDR1 is KGHDR and CDR2 SFDVKD. Trimming cost V 9 bases and J 13 bases; bases outside gene matches: 8. Here the CDR3 DNA reads TGTGCCACCCGCGGGACTAGCGGGGGCCGCAAGTATTTT. It translates to CATRGTSGGRKYF.

This rearrangement joins TRBV5-5 to TRBJ2-5; perhaps D is TRBD1 or TRBD2 (5 bases each). The germline V gene has CDR1 SGHKS and CDR2 YYEKEE (reference sequence). The V end lost 0 bases, the J end lost 1 base, and 16 bases lay between the germline ends. This CDR3 is built from 17 residues. The CDR3 DNA is TGTGCCAGCAGCTTGGTTTACAGGTGGGGAGCCCAAGAGACCCAGTACTTC. It encodes CASSLVYRWGAQETQYF.

For the CDR3, the DNA is TGTGCCAGCAGCTTAGGGGCAATAGGGGCACAAGGCGAGCAGTACTTC. Translating gives CASSLGAIGAQGEQYF. The V call is TRBV7-2, the J call TRBJ2-7; D may be TRBD1 (5 bases). The CDR3 loop spans 16 amino acids. CDR1 and CDR2 from the germline V gene are SGHTA and FQGNSA. With 1 base removed from V and 6 bases from J, the gap between germline ends came to 19 bases.

This chain joins TRBV24-1 and TRBJ1-1; the D is unclear. The CDR3 contains 12 residues. Trimming left V 4 bases short and J 2 bases short, with 4 bases between. The germline V gene has CDR1 KGHDR and CDR2 SFDVKD. The CDR3 loop is CATSDPNTEAFF. DNA of the CDR3: TGTGCCACCAGTGACCCCAACACTGAAGCTTTCTTT.

This chain joins TRBV7-6 and TRBJ1-1; TRBD1 is a possible D gene (6 bases). Germline assignment: CDR1 SGHVS and CDR2 FNYEAQ. CDR3 size: 16 residues. V lost 1 base and J 1 base, leaving 13 bases between the germline ends. The CDR3 DNA reads as TGTGCCAGCAGCTTAGTCGCGGGGGCAGGGAACACTGAAGCTTTCTTT. It is translated as CASSLVAGAGNTEAFF. Using reference TRBV7-6 and TRBJ1-1 for the parts outside the CDR3, the full variable domain is GAGVSQSPRYKVTKRGQDVALRCDPISGHVSLYWYRQALGQGPEFLTYFNYEAQQDKSGLPNDRFSAERPEGSISTLTIQRTEQRDSAMYRCASSLVAGAGNTEAFFGQGTRLTVV.